This T cell receptor beta chain was recorded in a study of blood T cell repertoires in COVID-19. Study-wide background: Whether acute or convalescent, the COVID-19 samples came from the United States, Italy and Spain. The analysed material was cDNA or gDNA that came from T cells, B-cell-depleted T cells, or PBMCs.

The CDR3 has 13 residues. Losses at the gene ends were 3 bases for V and 4 bases for J; bases not matched to a gene: 2. Germline CDR1 reads SGDLS; CDR2 reads YYNGEE. In the source study's methods: Amplification from reference gene primers served as the basis for estimated nucleated cell counts. Using immunoSEQ multiplex PCR, the repertoire was profiled, and TCRdb retains in-frame clones only, with some absent. V and J calls and clone size follow that table, whereas D and trimming were derived from the DNA. The sample carries 180,000 or so clones, around 87% recorded once. The source is a man in his late teens or twenties with acute or convalescent COVID-19. This chain links TRBV9 with TRBJ2-3, with 7 positions matching TRBD1. Sequencing used peripheral blood. The CDR3: CASSGQGSDTQYF. The CDR3 bases are TGTGCCAGCAGCGGACAGGGATCAGATACGCAGTATTTT.